This T cell receptor (beta chain) was recorded in a study of blood T cell repertoires in COVID-19. The protocol was immunoSEQ multiplex PCR, while the TCRdb copy is restricted to in-frame clones and leaves out a portion. The sample lists about 220,000 clones; roughly 80% were seen once. Input material: peripheral blood. This sequence was found in a human donor in a cohort sampled during active COVID-19.

CDR3 DNA sequence: TGTGCCAGCAGTGACAGTGGTCTAGCGGCGCAATCAAAAAACATTCAGTACTTC. Translation: CASSDSGLAAQSKNIQYF. This chain uses TRBV6-4 with TRBJ2-4; 7 positions match TRBD2. This CDR3 is built from 18 residues. V lost 2 bases, J lost 4 bases, and 14 bases stayed unmatched. Germline CDR1 reads MRHNA; CDR2 reads SNTAGT.